This TCR beta chain came from a study of vaccination and CD4 T cells after COVID-19. Study context: The authors used overlapping spike peptides from SARS-CoV-2, HCoV-NL63, HCoV-OC43 and HCoV-229E to stimulate cells.

The CDR3 runs 13 residues. Germline lookup yields CDR1 MNHNS and CDR2 SASEGT. Trimming shortened V by 3 bases and J by 3 bases, and 7 bases separated the two germline ends. The time point here: late sampling 161 to 241 days after vaccination in a few convalescent patients. Noted treatment: roughly nine-day PBMC culture with coronavirus spike peptide pools or control peptides (ViraFEST assay). Before Alpha, Beta and Delta appeared in the US, convalescents tested positive (March–late 2020). Sequencing of cultured CD4+ T cell DNA used the Oncomine TCR Beta short-read assay. Genomic DNA was extracted from cultured CD4+ T cells. A single record per CDR3 protein comes from TCRdb applying MiXCR to the PCR reads. The sample consists of about 20,000 distinct CDR3 sequences, about a third of them appearing once. This clonotype was recorded a few times. Its antigen is undetermined.

The receptor comes from a human donor who had recovered from COVID-19. This specimen was CD4+ T cells from blood, cultured in vitro, taken about 7 months after SARS-CoV-2 vaccination. The rearrangement links TRBV6-1 to TRBJ2-3, with D hard to call. The CDR3 region is CASSDRETDTQYF. The CDR3, as DNA: TGTGCCAGCAGTGATCGCGAGACAGATACGCAGTATTTT.